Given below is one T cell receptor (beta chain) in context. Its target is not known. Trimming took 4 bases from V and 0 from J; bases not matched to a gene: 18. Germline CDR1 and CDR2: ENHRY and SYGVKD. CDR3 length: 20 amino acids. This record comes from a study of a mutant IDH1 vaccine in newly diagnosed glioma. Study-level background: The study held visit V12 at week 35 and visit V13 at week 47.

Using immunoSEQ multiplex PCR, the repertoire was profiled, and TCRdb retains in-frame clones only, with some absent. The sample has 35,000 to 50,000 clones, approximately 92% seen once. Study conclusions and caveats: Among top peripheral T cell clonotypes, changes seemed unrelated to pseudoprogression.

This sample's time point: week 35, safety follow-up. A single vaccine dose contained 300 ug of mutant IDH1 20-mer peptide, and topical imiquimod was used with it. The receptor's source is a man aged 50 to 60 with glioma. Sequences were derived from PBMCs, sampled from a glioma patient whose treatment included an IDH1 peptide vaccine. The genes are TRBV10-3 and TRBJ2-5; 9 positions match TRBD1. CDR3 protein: CAISATSDRGIPYYQETQYF. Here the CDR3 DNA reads TGTGCCATCAGTGCTACCTCGGACAGGGGAATCCCCTACTACCAAGAGACCCAGTACTTC.